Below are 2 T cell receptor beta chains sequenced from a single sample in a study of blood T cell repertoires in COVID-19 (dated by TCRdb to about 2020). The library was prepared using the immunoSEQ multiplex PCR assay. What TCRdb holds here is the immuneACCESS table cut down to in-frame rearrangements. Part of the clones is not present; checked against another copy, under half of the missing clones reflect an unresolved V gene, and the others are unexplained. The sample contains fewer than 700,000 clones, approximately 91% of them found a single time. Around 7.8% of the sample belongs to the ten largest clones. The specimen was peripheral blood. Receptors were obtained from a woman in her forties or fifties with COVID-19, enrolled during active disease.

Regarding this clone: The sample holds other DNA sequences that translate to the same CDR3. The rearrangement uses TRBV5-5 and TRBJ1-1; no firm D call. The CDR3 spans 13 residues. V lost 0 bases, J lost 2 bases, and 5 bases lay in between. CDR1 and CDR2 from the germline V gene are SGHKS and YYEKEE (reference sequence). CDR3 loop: CASSLGANTEAFF. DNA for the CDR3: TGTGCCAGCAGCTTGGGAGCTAACACTGAAGCTTTCTTT.

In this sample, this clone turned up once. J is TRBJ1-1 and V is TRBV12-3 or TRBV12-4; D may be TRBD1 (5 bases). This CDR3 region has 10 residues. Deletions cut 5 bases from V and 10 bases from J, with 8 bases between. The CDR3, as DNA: TGTGCCAGCAGTACAGGACGAGCTTTCTTT. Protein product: CASSTGRAFF.